The following is a T cell receptor (beta chain) sequence with its context. Its antigen is as yet unknown. The sample is drawn from a study of T cell responses to AZD1222 COVID-19 vaccine. After removal of 9 bases from V and 4 bases from J, the junction contained 6 bases not matched to a gene. CDR3 length equals 15 residues. From germline, CDR1 is KGHDR and CDR2 SFDVKD. Sequencing used immunoSEQ multiplex PCR; TCRdb keeps in-frame clones, though not all of them. The data show about 97,000 clones, roughly 88% seen once. Notes on the study in general: Every sample of the repertoires postdated the peak T cell response. Among the donors, most were white British and more were female, and clonal diversity was possibly underestimated.

The source of this sequence is an adult in good health. Sequencing was performed on peripheral blood, taken on day 0 of AZD1222 vaccination. This chain links TRBV24-1 with TRBJ1-6, with TRBD1 identical over 9 bases. CDR3 nucleotides: TGTGCCACCGGGGGGGGACAGGGTTATAATTCACCCCTCCACTTT. It codes for CATGGGQGYNSPLHF.